This TCR beta chain was observed in a study of cytomegalovirus exposure and HLA in healthy donors. Study at large: Among the approximately 400 genotyped donors, 70% to 85% were placed in the Caucasian-associated ancestry cluster.

The CDR3 spans 13 residues. The V end was cut by 0 bases, the J end by 8 bases, with 8 bases between. Germline V CDR1 and CDR2: SGHDT, YYEEEE. The PCR used 60 Vbeta and 13 Jbeta primers. Measured with immunoSEQ multiplex PCR; TCRdb has only the in-frame clones, and not every one. Among 200,000 or so clones, 75% to 85% were seen once, and the ten largest hold roughly 0.73%. Concerning this clone itself: The antigen is not known.

Study-wide results and caveats: Most of the CMV-associated TCR beta chains (in a later analysis) appeared to be HLA-restricted. HLA allele associations emerged for under 20,000 TCR beta sequences in a later analysis, at 0.05 false discovery rate.

Input material: PBMCs. This receptor was obtained from a woman between 18 and 30 years old in good health and CMV-seronegative. This chain joins TRBV5-6 and TRBJ2-2; D gene unclear. CDR3 sequence (DNA): TGTGCCAGCAGCTTGGTGGGCAGGGGGGAGCTGTTTTTT. Amino acid sequence: CASSLVGRGELFF.